Below, one TCR beta chain is given with its context. The CDR3 end falls 3 residues outside the read, so it is completed with the germline J gene. This CDR3 region has 13 residues. Germline CDR1 reads SGHTA; CDR2 reads FQGNSA. Repertoires were generated with immunoSEQ multiplex PCR, while TCRdb's copy carries only in-frame clones and drops some. The sample shows about 35,000 clones, no singletons; the ten largest hold less than 3%. The sample is drawn from a study of T cell clonality in common variable immunodeficiency. This rearrangement joins TRBV7-2 to TRBJ2-2; D is ambiguous. The source of this sequence is a person aged 18 to 70 in good health. Sequencing was done on a sample of peripheral blood mononuclear cells. The CDR3 protein is CASSPQRDSPLFF. The part of the CDR3 DNA that was read is TGTGCCAGCAGCCCGCAGAGAGATTCACCG.